This TCR beta chain was captured by sequencing in a study of metastatic and nonmetastatic thyroid tumors. Per the original data handling: A classifier of distant metastasis in papillary thyroid cancer was built from CDR3 differences (across clinicopathological groups). Via MiXCR, TCRdb re-called the PCR reads. TCRdb, not the original authors, processed these V and J calls. The sample consists of approximately 2,100 clones, around a quarter of them appearing once. Points from the study as a whole: Reports indicated that malignant thyroid tumors showed significantly higher TCR beta diversity than benign nodules did, in blood and tumor.

Remarks on this clone: Its specificity is not known.

Thyroid surgery was preceded by no treatment in any patient. The sample taken for sequencing was adjacent normal tissue. The sequence was collected from a male donor with papillary thyroid cancer or a benign thyroid nodule (not recorded which). Some clones in this sample may be carry-over from other donors' samples.

The DNA for the CDR3 is TGCGCCAGCAGCTTGGTAGCGGGGGGACACTACGAGCAGTACTTC. This encodes CASSLVAGGHYEQYF. This chain joins TRBV5-1 and TRBJ2-7; 10 nucleotides match TRBD2. This CDR3 has 15 amino acids. V was clipped by 0 bases and J by 3 bases; unmatched bases: 3. Germline V lookup: CDR1 SGHRS, CDR2 YFSETQ.